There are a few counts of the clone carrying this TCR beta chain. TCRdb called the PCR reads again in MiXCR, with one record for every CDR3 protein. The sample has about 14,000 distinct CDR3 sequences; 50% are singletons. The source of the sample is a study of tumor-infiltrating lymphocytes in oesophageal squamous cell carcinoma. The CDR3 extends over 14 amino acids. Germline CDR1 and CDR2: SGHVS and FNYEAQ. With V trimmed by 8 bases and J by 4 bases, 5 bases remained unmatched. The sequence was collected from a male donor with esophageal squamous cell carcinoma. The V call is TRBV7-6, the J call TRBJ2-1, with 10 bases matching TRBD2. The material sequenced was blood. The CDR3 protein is CASSTSGVYNEQFF. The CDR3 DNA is TGTGCCAGCTCCACTAGCGGGGTTTACAATGAGCAGTTCTTC.